This TCR beta chain was obtained from a study of blood T cells in healthy people across ages. Only a few counts were recorded for this clonotype. Its antigen is as yet unknown. This CDR3 has 14 residues. Looked up from germline, CDR1 is DFQATT and CDR2 is SNEGSKA (reference sequence). V gave up 6 bases and J gave up 0 bases; unmatched junction bases: 5. PBMCs were isolated at a quantity of at least 6 million per sample. Findings and limits, study-wide: In long-lived donors, naive CD4+ cell counts and diversity exceeded those of aged donors. Possibly, changes in expanded clonotypes were confounded because donor CMV status was unknown.

Using a J-beta primer mix together with a sample-barcoded 5' primer, a second PCR was run for roughly 6 to 12 cycles. A template-switch adaptor with 12 random nucleotides tagged each cDNA molecule. TCRdb reprocessed the 5' RACE reads via MiXCR and lists one record per CDR3 protein. The sample lists 550,000 to 700,000 distinct CDR3 sequences, roughly 28% occurring once. The source of this sequence is a woman between 65 and 79 years old in good health. The rearrangement uses TRBV20-1 and TRBJ2-5; 9 nucleotides match TRBD2. The sequencing sample was made of blood. The CDR3 loop is CSAQSGGNQETQYF. The CDR3 coding sequence is TGCAGTGCCCAGAGCGGGGGGAACCAAGAGACCCAGTACTTC.